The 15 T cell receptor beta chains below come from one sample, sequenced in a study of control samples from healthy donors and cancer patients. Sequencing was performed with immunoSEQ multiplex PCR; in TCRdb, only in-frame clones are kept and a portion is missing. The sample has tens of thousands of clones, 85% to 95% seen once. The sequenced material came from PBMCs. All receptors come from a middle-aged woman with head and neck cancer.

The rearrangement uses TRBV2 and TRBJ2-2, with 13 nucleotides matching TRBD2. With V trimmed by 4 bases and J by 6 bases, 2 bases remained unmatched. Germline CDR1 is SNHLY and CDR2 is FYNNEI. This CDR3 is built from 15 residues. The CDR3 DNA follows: TGTGCCAGCAGTGTACTAGCGGGAGGGCCCGGGGAGCTGTTTTTT. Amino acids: CASSVLAGGPGELFF.

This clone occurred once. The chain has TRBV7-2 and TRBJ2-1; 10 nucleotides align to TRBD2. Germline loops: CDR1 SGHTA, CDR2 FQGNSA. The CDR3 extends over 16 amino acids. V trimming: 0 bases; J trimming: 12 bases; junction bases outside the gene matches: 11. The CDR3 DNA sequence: TGTGCCAGCAGCTTAGCGCGCCTAGCGGGAGTTGGCGTGCAGTTCTTC. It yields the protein CASSLARLAGVGVQFF.

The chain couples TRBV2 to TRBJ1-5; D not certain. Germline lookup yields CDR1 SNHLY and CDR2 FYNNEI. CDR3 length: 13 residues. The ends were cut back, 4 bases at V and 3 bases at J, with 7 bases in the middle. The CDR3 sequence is CASSGFSNQPQHF. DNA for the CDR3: TGTGCCAGCAGTGGTTTTTCCAATCAGCCCCAGCATTTT. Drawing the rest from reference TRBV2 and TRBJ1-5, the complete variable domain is EPEVTQTPSHQVTQMGQEVILRCVPISNHLYFYWYRQILGQKVEFLVSFYNNEISEKSEIFDDQFSVERPDGSNFTLKIRSTKLEDSAMYFCASSGFSNQPQHFGDGTRLSIL.

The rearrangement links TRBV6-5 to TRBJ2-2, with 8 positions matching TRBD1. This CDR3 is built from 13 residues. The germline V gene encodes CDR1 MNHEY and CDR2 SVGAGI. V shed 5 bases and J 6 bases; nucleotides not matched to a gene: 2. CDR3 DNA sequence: TGTGCCAGCAGTATACAGGGGGCCGGGGAGCTGTTTTTT. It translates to CASSIQGAGELFF.

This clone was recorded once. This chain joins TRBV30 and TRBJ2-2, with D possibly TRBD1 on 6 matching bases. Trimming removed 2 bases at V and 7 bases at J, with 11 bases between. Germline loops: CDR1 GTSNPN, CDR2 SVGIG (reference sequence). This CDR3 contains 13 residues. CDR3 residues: CAWSLTGIGELFF. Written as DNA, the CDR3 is TGTGCCTGGAGTCTAACAGGGATCGGGGAGCTGTTTTTT. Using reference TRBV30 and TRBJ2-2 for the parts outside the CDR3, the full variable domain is SQTIHQWPATLVQPVGSPLSLECTVEGTSNPNLYWYRQAAGRGLQLLFYSVGIGQISSEVPQNLSASRPQDRQFILSSKKLLLSDSGFYLCAWSLTGIGELFFGEGSRLTVL.

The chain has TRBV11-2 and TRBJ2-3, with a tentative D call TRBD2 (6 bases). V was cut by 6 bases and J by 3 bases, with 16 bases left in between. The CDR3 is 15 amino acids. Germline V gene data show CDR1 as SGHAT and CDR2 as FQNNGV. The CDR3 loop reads CASRDWGRGTDTQYF. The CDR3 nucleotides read TGTGCCAGCAGGGACTGGGGACGGGGGACAGATACGCAGTATTTT.

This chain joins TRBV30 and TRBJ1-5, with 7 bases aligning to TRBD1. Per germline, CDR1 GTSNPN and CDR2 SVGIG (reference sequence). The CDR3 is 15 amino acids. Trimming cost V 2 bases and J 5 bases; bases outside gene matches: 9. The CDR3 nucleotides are TGTGCCTGGAGTTTGACAGGGAGTTTTGATCAGCCCCAGCATTTT. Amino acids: CAWSLTGSFDQPQHF.

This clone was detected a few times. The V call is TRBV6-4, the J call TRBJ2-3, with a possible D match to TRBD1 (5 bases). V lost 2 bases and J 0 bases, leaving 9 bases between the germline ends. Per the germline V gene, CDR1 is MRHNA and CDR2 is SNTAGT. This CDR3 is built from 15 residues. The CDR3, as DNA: TGTGCCAGCAGTGACGGCAGGGCTAGCACAGATACGCAGTATTTT. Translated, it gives CASSDGRASTDTQYF.

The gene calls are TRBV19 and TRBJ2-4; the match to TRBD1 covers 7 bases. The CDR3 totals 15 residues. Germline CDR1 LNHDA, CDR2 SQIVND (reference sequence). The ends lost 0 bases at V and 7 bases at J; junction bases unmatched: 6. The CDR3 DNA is TGTGCCAGTAGTATAGATCCAGGGGGATGGAACATTCAGTACTTC. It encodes CASSIDPGGWNIQYF.

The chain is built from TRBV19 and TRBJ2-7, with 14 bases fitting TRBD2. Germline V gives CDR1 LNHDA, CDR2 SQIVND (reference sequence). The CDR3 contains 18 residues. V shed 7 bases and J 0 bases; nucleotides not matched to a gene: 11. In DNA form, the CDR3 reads TGTGCCAGTACCGCCGGGACTAGCGGGAGAAGGGGCTCCTACGAGCAGTACTTC. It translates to CASTAGTSGRRGSYEQYF.

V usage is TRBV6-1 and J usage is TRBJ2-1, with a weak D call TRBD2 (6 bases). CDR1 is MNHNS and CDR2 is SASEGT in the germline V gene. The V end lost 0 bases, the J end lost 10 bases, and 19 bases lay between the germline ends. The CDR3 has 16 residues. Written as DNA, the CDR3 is TGTGCCAGCAGTGAAGCATCGGGAGCACTCTCATGGGAGCAGTTCTTC. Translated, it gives CASSEASGALSWEQFF.

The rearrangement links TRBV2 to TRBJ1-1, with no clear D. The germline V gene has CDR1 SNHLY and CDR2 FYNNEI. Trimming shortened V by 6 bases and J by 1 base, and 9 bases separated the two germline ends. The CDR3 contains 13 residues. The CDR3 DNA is TGTGCCAGCAGGGCCAGACAGAACACTGAAGCTTTCTTT. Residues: CASRARQNTEAFF.

The CDR3 protein is CATSDLTSGGYNEQFF. The DNA of the CDR3 is TGTGCCACCAGTGATCTGACTAGCGGGGGCTACAATGAGCAGTTCTTC. The V and J genes are TRBV24-1 and TRBJ2-1; 12 positions agree with TRBD2. CDR3 size: 16 residues. J was trimmed by 3 bases and V by 3 bases; bases with no gene match: 2. Germline V gene sequence: CDR1 KGHDR, CDR2 SFDVKD.

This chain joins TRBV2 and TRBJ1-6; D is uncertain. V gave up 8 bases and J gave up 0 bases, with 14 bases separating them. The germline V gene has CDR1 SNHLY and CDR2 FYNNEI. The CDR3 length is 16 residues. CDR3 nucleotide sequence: TGTGCCAGCTCGAAGGAACTAAACTCCTATAATTCACCCCTCCACTTT. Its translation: CASSKELNSYNSPLHF. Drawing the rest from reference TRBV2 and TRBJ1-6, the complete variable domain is EPEVTQTPSHQVTQMGQEVILRCVPISNHLYFYWYRQILGQKVEFLVSFYNNEISEKSEIFDDQFSVERPDGSNFTLKIRSTKLEDSAMYFCASSKELNSYNSPLHFGNGTRLTVT.

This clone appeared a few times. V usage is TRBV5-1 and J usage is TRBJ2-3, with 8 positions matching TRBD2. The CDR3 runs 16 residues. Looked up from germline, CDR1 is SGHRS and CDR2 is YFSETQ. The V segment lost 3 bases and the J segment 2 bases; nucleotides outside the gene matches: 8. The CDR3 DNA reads TGCGCCAGCAGCTCCCCGGCGGGGGGATTCACAGATACGCAGTATTTT. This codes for CASSSPAGGFTDTQYF.